These 10 T cell receptor beta chains share one sample of origin, sequenced in a study of T cell responses to AZD1222 COVID-19 vaccine (dated by TCRdb to the early 2020s). The intended sense of this specimen's time point label: baseline before first vaccination. Library preparation used the immunoSEQ multiplex PCR assay. Entries here come from immuneACCESS through TCRdb and include only in-frame sequences with V and J called. Some clones fail to appear in such tables; in the studies checked, an unresolved V gene covers under half of the shortfall, and the cause of the remainder is unknown. The sample has about 170,000 clones on record, roughly 92% of them singletons. 1.6% of the sample lies in the top ten. The material sequenced was peripheral blood, taken on day 0 of AZD1222 vaccination. These receptors were taken from an adult in good health.

V is TRBV11-2 and J is TRBJ2-7; D is unclear. Germline V lookup: CDR1 SGHAT, CDR2 FQNNGV. CDR3 length: 16 amino acids. Trimming took off 4 bases at V and 2 bases at J, with 18 bases between the two ends. The CDR3 is CASSSPTQAITYEQYF. CDR3 bases: TGTGCCAGCAGCTCCCCTACCCAGGCCATTACCTACGAGCAGTACTTC.

The chain has TRBV4-2 and TRBJ2-1; D may be TRBD2 (7 bases). CDR1 is LGHNA and CDR2 is YNFKEQ in the germline V gene. V lost 3 bases to trimming and J lost 3 bases, with 15 bases between them. CDR3 length: 16 amino acids. The CDR3 protein is CASSHRGAGNYNEQFF. As DNA, the CDR3 is TGTGCCAGCAGCCATCGGGGGGCGGGAAACTACAATGAGCAGTTCTTC.

This chain uses TRBV6-6 with TRBJ1-4; TRBD1 matches 8 bases. Germline CDR1 MNHNY, CDR2 SVGAGI (reference sequence). The junction had 18 bases not matched to a gene; V was cut back by 5 bases and J by 7 bases. This CDR3 contains 18 residues. CDR3 nucleotides: TGTGCCAGCAGTCCAACCGGGACAGGCCTTTGGTCGAGTGAAAAACTGTTTTTT. The encoded protein is CASSPTGTGLWSSEKLFF.

Worth noting for this clone: Other DNA sequences of this sample code for an identical CDR3. V is TRBV5-6 and J is TRBJ2-7; D may correspond to TRBD1 or TRBD2 (5 bases each). Trimming removed 2 bases at V and 3 bases at J, with 12 bases between. This CDR3 has 14 residues. Germline V gene sequence: CDR1 SGHDT, CDR2 YYEEEE. In nucleotides, the CDR3 is TGTGCCAGCAGCTTATCGGGACCCTTCTACGAGCAGTACTTC. Translated, it gives CASSLSGPFYEQYF.

V is TRBV27 and J is TRBJ1-5; the D gene is possibly TRBD1 (6 bases). Germline CDR1 MNHEY, CDR2 SMNVEV (reference sequence). This CDR3 spans 14 amino acids. Trimming took 4 bases from V and 8 from J, leaving 15 bases between them. CDR3 DNA sequence: TGTGCCAGCAGTTACCGGGACACTCCCAAGCCCCAGCATTTT. Its protein is CASSYRDTPKPQHF.

The DNA of the CDR3 is TGTGCCAGCAGCTTGGGGGCAGGGCGGTGGACTGAAGCTTTCTTT. It translates to CASSLGAGRWTEAFF. V usage is TRBV5-4 and J usage is TRBJ1-1; perhaps TRBD1 as D (5 bases). This CDR3 has 15 amino acids. Germline CDR1 and CDR2: SGHNT and YYREEE (reference sequence). V was shortened by 0 bases and J by 5 bases, with 14 bases between the two germline ends.

This clone appeared a few times. The V and J genes are TRBV6-5 and TRBJ2-7; 12 nucleotides align to TRBD2. Germline-derived CDR1 and CDR2 are MNHEY and SVGAGI. The trim removed 7 bases at V and 0 bases at J, leaving 4 bases unmatched. The CDR3 runs 15 residues. The CDR3 coding sequence is TGTGCCAGCATATTGACTAGCGGGAGCTCCTACGAGCAGTACTTC. Its protein product is CASILTSGSSYEQYF.

This clone has a single count. The chain employs TRBV11-2 and TRBJ2-7, with no clear D. V dropped 3 bases and J dropped 3 bases, with 6 bases sitting between them. CDR3 length equals 12 residues. Germline V lookup: CDR1 SGHAT, CDR2 FQNNGV. The CDR3 is CASSFSLYEQYF. The CDR3 nucleotides read TGTGCCAGCAGCTTTTCCCTCTACGAGCAGTACTTC.

This clone was found once. The rearrangement joins TRBV27 to TRBJ1-5; weak D call: TRBD1 (6 bases). Germline CDR1 MNHEY, CDR2 SMNVEV (reference sequence). This CDR3 is built from 17 residues. V was clipped by 6 bases and J by 0 bases, with 18 bases between them. The CDR3 nucleotides read TGTGCCAGCAGACGAATCGGGACACAGTATAGCAATCAGCCCCAGCATTTT. Protein product: CASRRIGTQYSNQPQHF.

The J gene is TRBJ2-1, the V gene TRBV7-9, with D unresolved. Germline assignment: CDR1 SEHNR and CDR2 FQNEAQ (reference sequence). The CDR3 is 11 amino acids. Trimming pared 4 bases from V and 3 bases from J, leaving 1 base between. In DNA form, the CDR3 reads TGTGCCAGCAGCTACTACAATGAGCAGTTCTTC. This translates into CASSYYNEQFF.